One sample yielded the 23 T cell receptor beta chains listed below, sequenced in a study of early T cells in non-severe SARS-CoV-2 infection. MiXCR, run by TCRdb on the 5' RACE reads, gives a single entry per CDR3 protein. In the table there are roughly 51,000 distinct CDR3 sequences, about 9.8% of which are singletons. Material for sequencing was whole blood. Receptors originate from an adult who was a healthcare worker with PCR-confirmed SARS-CoV-2 infection or an uninfected control (not recorded which).

This clonotype was seen at least ten times. J is TRBJ2-2 and V is TRBV6-5, with 8 positions matching TRBD2. Trimming cost V 4 bases and J 0 bases; bases outside gene matches: 1. The CDR3 consists of 15 residues. The germline gives CDR1 MNHEY, CDR2 SVGAGI. DNA of the CDR3: TGTGCCAGCAGTTTGACTAGCGCGAACACCGGGGAGCTGTTTTTT. The encoded protein is CASSLTSANTGELFF.

The chain uses TRBV5-1 and TRBJ2-3, with 7 bases that match TRBD1. The CDR3 is 15 residues long. CDR1 is SGHRS, CDR2 YFSETQ, per germline. Trimming took 4 bases from V and 0 from J; bases not matched to a gene: 5. The CDR3 region has the DNA TGCGCCAGCAGCCTAAGGACAGGAAGCACAGATACGCAGTATTTT. This codes for CASSLRTGSTDTQYF.

The chain combines TRBV20-1 with TRBJ2-3; D might be TRBD1 or TRBD2, each matching 6 bases. Germline V lookup: CDR1 DFQATT, CDR2 SNEGSKA (reference sequence). V shed 1 base and J shed 2 bases, with 13 bases lying between them. The length of the CDR3 is 15 residues. CDR3 nucleotide sequence: TGCAGTGCTAGAGGGCCGGGGGCCCACACAGATACGCAGTATTTT. Its protein is CSARGPGAHTDTQYF.

There are a few counts of this clonotype. V and J are TRBV28 and TRBJ1-4; a possible D gene is TRBD1 (5 bases). Germline V CDR1 and CDR2: MDHEN, SYDVKM. The length of the CDR3 is 14 residues. V shed 3 bases and J shed 6 bases, with 11 bases lying between them. CDR3 protein: CASSLESGHEKLFF. The CDR3 bases are TGTGCCAGCAGTTTGGAGTCAGGGCATGAAAAACTGTTTTTT.

The gene calls are TRBV7-9 and TRBJ2-7; perhaps TRBD2 as D (5 bases). The germline gives CDR1 SEHNR, CDR2 FQNEAQ (reference sequence). Trimming took 8 bases from V and 2 from J, leaving 19 bases between them. The CDR3 has 15 residues. Here the CDR3 reads CASASKDYRAYEQYF. The CDR3 DNA reads as TGTGCCAGCGCCTCCAAAGACTATCGGGCCTACGAGCAGTACTTC.

This clonotype was counted between two and nine times. The chain links TRBV15 to TRBJ2-7, with D perhaps matching TRBD1 (5 bases). This CDR3 is 15 amino acids long. V lost 0 bases and J lost 4, with 13 bases in between. Germline assignment: CDR1 LNHNV and CDR2 YYDKDF (reference sequence). The CDR3 loop is CATSRDDRTRYEQYF. For the CDR3, the DNA is TGTGCCACCAGCAGAGATGACAGAACCAGATACGAGCAGTACTTC.

The chain joins TRBV28 to TRBJ1-5, with a tentative D call TRBD1 (6 bases). The V gene's germline CDR1 is MDHEN and CDR2 SYDVKM. Trimming shortened V by 2 bases and J by 2 bases, and 10 bases separated the two germline ends. The CDR3 covers 15 residues. The CDR3 reads CASSLVGARNQPQHF. DNA of the CDR3: TGTGCCAGCAGTTTAGTGGGGGCACGCAATCAGCCCCAGCATTTT.

This clonotype was seen at least ten times. This chain connects TRBV20-1 to TRBJ1-5; D call uncertain. In germline, CDR1 is DFQATT, CDR2 SNEGSKA (reference sequence). V gave up 0 bases and J gave up 0 bases, with 9 bases separating them. This CDR3 is built from 15 residues. CDR3 loop: CSARDSPDSNQPQHF. CDR3 DNA sequence: TGCAGTGCTAGAGACAGCCCCGATAGCAATCAGCCCCAGCATTTT.

This clonotype has only a few counts. The chain is built from TRBV7-3 and TRBJ2-5; D may be TRBD2 (7 bases). The CDR3 is 16 residues long. With 2 bases removed from V and 5 bases from J, the gap between germline ends came to 18 bases. Germline CDR1 SGHTA, CDR2 FQGTGA. CDR3 amino acids: CASSLLPGGLVETQYF. The CDR3 nucleotides read TGTGCCAGCAGCTTACTTCCGGGGGGCTTGGTGGAGACCCAGTACTTC.

The V gene is TRBV5-5, the J gene TRBJ2-2; possibly TRBD1 for D (6 bases). Germline V gives CDR1 SGHKS, CDR2 YYEKEE (reference sequence). The V and J ends lost 3 bases and 0 bases respectively, with 9 bases between them. CDR3 size: 15 residues. The CDR3 coding sequence is TGTGCCAGCAGCTCGGGACACACGAACACCGGGGAGCTGTTTTTT. Its protein is CASSSGHTNTGELFF. Full variable domain (remainder filled in from reference TRBV5-5 and TRBJ2-2): DAGVTQSPTHLIKTRGQQVTLRCSPISGHKSVSWYQQVLGQGPQFIFQYYEKEERGRGNFPDRFSARQFPNYSSELNVNALLLGDSALYLCASSSGHTNTGELFFGEGSRLTVL.

This clonotype appeared many times. This chain joins TRBV6-4 and TRBJ2-5; 12 positions match TRBD1. This CDR3 region has 14 residues. Per the germline V gene, CDR1 is MRHNA and CDR2 is SNTAGT. The V and J ends lost 3 bases and 4 bases, in that order; junction bases with no gene match: 0. DNA of the CDR3: TGTGCCAGCAGTGAGGGACAGGGGGCAGAGACCCAGTACTTC. As protein: CASSEGQGAETQYF.

This clonotype was recorded at least ten times. The rearrangement uses TRBV29-1 and TRBJ1-6, with D unresolved. V was pared by 0 bases and J by 15 bases, with 12 bases between. The CDR3 spans 12 residues. Germline assignment: CDR1 SQVTM and CDR2 ANQGSEA. DNA of the CDR3: TGCAGCGTTGAAGATCCTGGACGGGTCCTCCACTTT. Translation gives CSVEDPGRVLHF.

This clonotype was observed a few times. The genes are TRBV20-1 and TRBJ2-7; 9 nucleotides agree with TRBD1. The CDR3 has 13 amino acids. V shed 6 bases and J 4 bases; nucleotides not matched to a gene: 7. The germline V gene has CDR1 DFQATT and CDR2 SNEGSKA (reference sequence). The CDR3 spells CSADSGQGYEQYF. The CDR3 DNA is TGCAGTGCAGATTCGGGACAGGGTTACGAGCAGTACTTC.

This clonotype was seen a handful of times. The chain has TRBV6-5 and TRBJ2-1; 9 positions agree with TRBD1. In germline, CDR1 is MNHEY, CDR2 SVGAGI. The CDR3 loop spans 16 amino acids. Trimming removed 9 bases from V and 2 bases from J; junction bases left unmatched: 11. CDR3 protein: CASKTGTGRTYNEQFF. CDR3 nucleotides: TGTGCCAGTAAAACCGGGACAGGGAGAACCTACAATGAGCAGTTCTTC.

This clonotype showed up many times. V usage is TRBV7-8 and J usage is TRBJ1-5; TRBD1 is a possible D gene (6 bases). The V end lost 1 base, the J end lost 2 bases, and 9 bases lay between the germline ends. From germline, CDR1 is SGHVS and CDR2 FQNEAQ. CDR3 length equals 15 residues. The CDR3 DNA reads as TGTGCCAGCAGCTTAGAAGGGGGAGGCAATCAGCCCCAGCATTTT. Residues: CASSLEGGGNQPQHF.

This clonotype was recorded many times. The V call is TRBV2, the J call TRBJ2-7, with 8 bases fitting TRBD1. V was clipped by 3 bases and J by 2 bases; unmatched bases: 3. Per germline, CDR1 SNHLY and CDR2 FYNNEI. The CDR3 has 14 residues. CDR3 DNA sequence: TGTGCCAGCAGTGATTGGACAGGGACCTACGAGCAGTACTTC. Amino acid sequence: CASSDWTGTYEQYF.

Of note for this clonotype: A much larger clone lies a single base off, so this may be a read error. The CDR3 ends on some other residue instead of the conserved phenylalanine or tryptophan, so this is likely a read error. The genes are TRBV29-1 and TRBJ1-1; D gene uncertain. This CDR3 contains 11 residues. V was shortened by 4 bases and J by 1 base, with 4 bases between the two germline ends. Germline-derived CDR1 and CDR2 are SQVTM and ANQGSEA. CDR3 DNA: TGCAGCGTTGGACAGAACACTGAAGCTTTCCTT. The encoded protein is CSVGQNTEAFL.

This clonotype was detected only a few times. This chain connects TRBV7-8 to TRBJ1-5; D is ambiguous. Per germline, CDR1 SGHVS and CDR2 FQNEAQ. The CDR3 loop spans 13 amino acids. V was trimmed by 2 bases and J by 7 bases, leaving 9 bases between them. CDR3 amino acids: CASSLKPTQPQHF. In DNA form, the CDR3 reads TGTGCCAGCAGCTTAAAGCCTACGCAGCCCCAGCATTTT.

This clonotype was picked up a small number of times. J is TRBJ1-2 and V is TRBV19; tentatively, D is TRBD1 (5 bases). The CDR3 sequence is 12 residues long. Germline V CDR1 and CDR2: LNHDA, SQIVND (reference sequence). V lost 9 bases and J 5 bases, leaving 13 bases between the germline ends. CDR3 bases: TGTGCCAGCCAGCCAGGGAATTATGGCTACACCTTC. Translation gives CASQPGNYGYTF.

J is TRBJ2-1 and V is TRBV6-5; D possibly corresponds to TRBD2 (5 bases). V was shortened by 4 bases and J by 4 bases, with 14 bases between the two germline ends. Germline V gene lookup returns CDR1 MNHEY and CDR2 SVGAGI. This CDR3 comprises 15 residues. The CDR3 DNA reads TGTGCCAGCAGTTCCCCCCCCGGGATTTACAATGAGCAGTTCTTC. This sequence encodes CASSSPPGIYNEQFF.

This clonotype was observed many times. The chain links TRBV6-6 to TRBJ1-5; D unclear. This CDR3 has 13 residues. The V gene's germline CDR1 is MNHNY and CDR2 SVGAGI (reference sequence). V was pared by 2 bases and J by 5 bases, with 7 bases between. For the CDR3, the DNA is TGTGCCAGCAGTTACGGGAGTTATCAGCCCCAGCATTTT. Its protein is CASSYGSYQPQHF.

This clonotype occurred a few times. V gene TRBV28 combines with J gene TRBJ2-7; D unclear. Per the germline V gene, CDR1 is MDHEN and CDR2 is SYDVKM. Trimming cost V 5 bases and J 4 bases, with 6 bases left between them. The CDR3 loop spans 11 amino acids. For the CDR3, the DNA is TGTGCCAGCAGTCACCCTTACGAGCAGTACTTC. Translation: CASSHPYEQYF.

This clonotype was found many times. The chain has TRBV29-1 and TRBJ2-1; D tentatively reads TRBD1 or TRBD2 (5 bases each). Trimming left V 1 base short and J 1 base short, with 17 bases between. Germline V gives CDR1 SQVTM, CDR2 ANQGSEA. This CDR3 comprises 17 residues. The CDR3 sequence is CSVEVLVGEKSYNEQFF. CDR3 in DNA: TGCAGCGTTGAAGTATTGGTGGGGGAGAAGTCCTACAATGAGCAGTTCTTC.